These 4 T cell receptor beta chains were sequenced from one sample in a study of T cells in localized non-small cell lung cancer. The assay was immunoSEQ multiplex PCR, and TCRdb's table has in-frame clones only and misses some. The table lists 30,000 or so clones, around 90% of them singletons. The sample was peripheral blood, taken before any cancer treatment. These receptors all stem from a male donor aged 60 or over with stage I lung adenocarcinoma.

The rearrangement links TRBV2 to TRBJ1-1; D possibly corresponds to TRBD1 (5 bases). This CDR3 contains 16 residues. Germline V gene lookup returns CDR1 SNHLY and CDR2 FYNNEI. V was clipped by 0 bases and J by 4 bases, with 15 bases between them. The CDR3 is CASSEALRGGSTEAFF. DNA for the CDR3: TGTGCCAGCAGTGAAGCGCTTCGGGGGGGGAGCACTGAAGCTTTCTTT.

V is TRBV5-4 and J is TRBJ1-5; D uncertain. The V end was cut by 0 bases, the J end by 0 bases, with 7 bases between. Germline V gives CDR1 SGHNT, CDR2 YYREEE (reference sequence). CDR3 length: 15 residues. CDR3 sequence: CASSLGHHSNQPQHF. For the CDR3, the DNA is TGTGCCAGCAGCTTGGGACACCATAGCAATCAGCCCCAGCATTTT.

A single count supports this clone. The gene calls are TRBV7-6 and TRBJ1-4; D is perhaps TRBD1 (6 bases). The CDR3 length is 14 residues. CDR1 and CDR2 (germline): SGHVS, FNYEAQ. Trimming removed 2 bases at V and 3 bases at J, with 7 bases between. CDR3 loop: CASSLRTANEKLFF. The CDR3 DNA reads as TGTGCCAGCAGCTTAAGGACAGCTAATGAAAAACTGTTTTTT.

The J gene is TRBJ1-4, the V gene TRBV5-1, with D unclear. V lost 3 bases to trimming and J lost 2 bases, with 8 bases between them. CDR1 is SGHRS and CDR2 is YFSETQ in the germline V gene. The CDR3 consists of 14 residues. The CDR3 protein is CASSSGRTNEKLFF. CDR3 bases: TGCGCCAGCAGCTCAGGACGGACTAATGAAAAACTGTTTTTT.